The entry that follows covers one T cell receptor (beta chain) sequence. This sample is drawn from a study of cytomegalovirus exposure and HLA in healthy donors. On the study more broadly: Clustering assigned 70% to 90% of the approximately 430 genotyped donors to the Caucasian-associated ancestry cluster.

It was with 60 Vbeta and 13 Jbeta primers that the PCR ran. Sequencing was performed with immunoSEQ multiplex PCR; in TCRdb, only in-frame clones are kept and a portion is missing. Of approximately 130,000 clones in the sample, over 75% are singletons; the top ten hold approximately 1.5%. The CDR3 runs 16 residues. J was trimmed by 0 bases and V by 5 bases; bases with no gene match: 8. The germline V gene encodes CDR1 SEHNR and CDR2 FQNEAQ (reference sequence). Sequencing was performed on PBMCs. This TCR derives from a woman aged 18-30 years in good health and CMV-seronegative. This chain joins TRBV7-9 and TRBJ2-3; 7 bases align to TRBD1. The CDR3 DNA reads TGTGCCAGCAGCCCCGTTTTAGGGGGCAGCACAGATACGCAGTATTTT. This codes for CASSPVLGGSTDTQYF.